This T cell receptor (beta chain) derives from a study of T cell responses to AZD1222 COVID-19 vaccine. Study results and limitations: Seropositive AZD1222 recipients at baseline numbered only five or six. Clonal diversity was possibly underestimated, and white British individuals and females predominated among donors.

Regarding this clone: Its antigen is not identified.

The CDR3 totals 15 residues. Germline CDR1 is SEHNR and CDR2 is FQNEAQ (reference sequence). V shed 4 bases and J 6 bases; nucleotides not matched to a gene: 10. Method: immunoSEQ multiplex PCR; TCRdb's copy keeps in-frame clones and lacks some. This sample has 110,000 to 150,000 clones, with roughly 91% found just once. The sample consisted of peripheral blood, taken 28 days after the second AZD1222 dose. The chain joins TRBV7-9 to TRBJ2-7, with 9 bases lining up with TRBD1. The clonotype comes from an adult who received the AZD1222 COVID-19 vaccine. CDR3 nucleotides: TGTGCCAGCAGCTCTTTGGGGACAGGGTCGGCCGAGCAGTACTTC. This gives the protein CASSSLGTGSAEQYF.